The clone carrying this T cell receptor beta chain was counted only a few times. Its antigen is undetermined. Reverse transcribing all isolated RNA meant expressed TCRB transcripts were sequenced. Assay: immunoSEQ multiplex PCR; the TCRdb copy retains only in-frame clones and omits some. The sample shows about 180,000 clones, approximately 13% of them seen only once. The data stem from a study of beta chain features in type 1 diabetes. Study-level results: Within the patient group, naive, central memory and Treg TCRB repertoires appeared more similar to each other than within healthy donors. In type 1 diabetes patients, VDJ junctions had fewer insertions; deletions at these junctions were more frequent.

J gave up 2 bases and V 7 bases, and 4 bases lay outside the gene matches. Germline V CDR1 and CDR2: SNHLY, FYNNEI. The CDR3 contains 13 residues. One heparinised blood draw, averaging about 100 mL, came from each donor. The specimen sequenced was central memory CD4+ T cells from blood. The gene calls are TRBV2 and TRBJ2-5; 7 bases map to TRBD2. This TCR was sampled from a woman in her late teens or twenties in good health. CDR3 in amino acids: CASKELAQETQYF. CDR3 bases: TGTGCCAGCAAAGAACTAGCGCAAGAGACCCAGTACTTC.